This TCR beta chain was observed in a study of cytomegalovirus exposure and HLA in healthy donors. The assay was immunoSEQ multiplex PCR, and TCRdb's table has in-frame clones only and misses some. The sample includes a few hundred thousand clones, roughly 84% of them seen just once. This CDR3 has 14 amino acids. Germline lookup yields CDR1 MGHRA and CDR2 YSYEKL. The ends were cut back, 1 base at V and 5 bases at J, with 11 bases in the middle. The TCR sequence derives from a young woman in good health and CMV-seropositive. Specimen: PBMCs. The chain couples TRBV4-1 to TRBJ1-1; no definite D call. The CDR3 sequence is CASSQVGGQTEAFF. The CDR3 DNA follows: TGCGCCAGCAGCCAAGTAGGTGGGCAGACTGAAGCTTTCTTT.